These T cell receptor beta chains were read from a single sample in a study of neurological immune-mediated disorders. TCRdb reprocessed the 5' RACE reads with MiXCR, giving one entry per CDR3 protein. The repertoire holds 78,000 or so distinct CDR3 sequences, about 5.5% seen once, with 2% to 2.5% in the top ten. Sequenced: PBMCs. Source of these receptors: a woman in her thirties with multiple sclerosis. Both conserved end residues are part of each CDR3. The D gene is left open where the match is weak. Some rows have no size entry. The others give once, few or many, or a class for an expanded clone.

NA | TRBJ1-2 | TRBV5-1 | NA | TGCGCCAGCAGCACAGCGAACTATGGCTACACCTTC | CASSTANYGYTF
few | TRBJ2-2 | TRBV28 | TRBD2 | TGTGCCAGCAGTTCTCTAGCGGGAGGGCCCACCGGGGAGCTGTTTTTT | CASSSLAGGPTGELFF
many | TRBJ2-3 | TRBV11-2 | NA | TGTGCCAGCAGCCTGAGGGGCACAGATACGCAGTATTTT | CASSLRGTDTQYF
NA | TRBJ2-2 | TRBV29-1 | NA | TGCAGCGTTGAACAGGGCGTGAACACCGGGGAGCTGTTTTTT | CSVEQGVNTGELFF
many | TRBJ1-6 | TRBV20-1 | NA | TGCAGTGCTCTTCAGGGAGGGAATTCACCCCTCCACTTT | CSALQGGNSPLHF
many | TRBJ1-1 | TRBV18 | TRBD1 | TGTGCCAGCTCTACCGGGACAGGGGTTTGGTCGGCTTTCTTT | CASSTGTGVWSAFF
NA | TRBJ2-5 | TRBV5-6 | TRBD1 | TGTGCCAGCAGCTTGACTTGGGACAGCGCACAAGAGACCCAGTACTTC | CASSLTWDSAQETQYF
many | TRBJ2-2 | TRBV5-1 | NA | TGCGCCAGCTACGGAGGGTCGGGAGTGGACACCGGGGAGCTGTTTTTT | CASYGGSGVDTGELFF
few | TRBJ2-1 | TRBV7-2 | NA | TGTGCCAGCAGCTTAGGGACACAACTAGCCATGGATGAGCAGTTCTTC | CASSLGTQLAMDEQFF
many | TRBJ2-1 | TRBV7-9 | TRBD2 | TGTGCCAGCAGCTCGGGACTAGCTAAAAATGAGCAGTTCTTC | CASSSGLAKNEQFF
many | TRBJ1-2 | TRBV5-1 | TRBD1 | TGCGCCAGCAGCTCGGGACAGGGTGTCGTCTATGGCTACACCTTC | CASSSGQGVVYGYTF
NA | TRBJ1-2 | TRBV20-1 | TRBD1 | TGCAGTGCTAGAGATGGGCAGGGGGTAGGAGATGGCTACACCTTC | CSARDGQGVGDGYTF
many | TRBJ1-4 | TRBV6-5 | NA | TGTGCCAGCAGTTACCGCGCGACAGTCGAAAAACTGTTTTTT | CASSYRATVEKLFF
few | TRBJ1-4 | TRBV3-1 | TRBD1 | TGTGCCAGCAGCCAAGATATTGGGACAGGGGGCGGAAAACTGTTTTTT | CASSQDIGTGGGKLFF
NA | TRBJ2-1 | TRBV20-1 | TRBD2 | TGCAGTGCTAGAGAAATAGGGACTAGCGGGGTAAATGAGCAGTTCTTC | CSAREIGTSGVNEQFF
NA | TRBJ2-1 | TRBV7-3 | TRBD2 | TGTGCCAGCAGCTCCCGCGGCGGGGGACTAGCGGACGAGCAGTTCTTC | CASSSRGGGLADEQFF
many | TRBJ1-4 | TRBV10-2 | NA | TGCGCCAGCAGTGTTGAGGGGATGACTAATGAAAAACTGTTTTTT | CASSVEGMTNEKLFF
many | TRBJ1-1 | TRBV5-1 | NA | TGCGCCAGCAGCTCCTCCGACACCGACACTGAAGCTTTCTTT | CASSSSDTDTEAFF
many | TRBJ2-7 | TRBV5-1 | TRBD1 | TGCGCCAGCAGCTCGGCCGGGACAGGGTCGTACGAGCAGTACTTC | CASSSAGTGSYEQYF
many | TRBJ2-1 | TRBV20-1 | NA | TGCAGTGCTTCTACCCGGGGCGTGAGCTCCTACAATGAGCAGTTCTTC | CSASTRGVSSYNEQFF
many | TRBJ2-6 | TRBV28 | NA | TGTGCCAGCAGTTTATTCCGACTTCGGGAGACCTCTGGGGCCAACGTCCTGACTTTC | CASSLFRLRETSGANVLTF
few | TRBJ2-7 | TRBV4-1 | TRBD2 | TGCGCCAGCAGCCAAGATAGGGCGAGGACTAGCGACTACCGCGAGCAGTACTTC | CASSQDRARTSDYREQYF
many | TRBJ2-1 | TRBV5-6 | TRBD1 | TGTGCCAGCAGCTATTCCACCGGGACAGGGTCTAATGAGCAGTTCTTC | CASSYSTGTGSNEQFF
few | TRBJ2-7 | TRBV18 | TRBD1 | TGTGCCAGCTCACCGACAGGGTACGAGCAGTACTTC | CASSPTGYEQYF
NA | TRBJ2-3 | TRBV5-1 | NA | TGCGCCAGCCGGGGACTCCCCCGAGGCCCAGATACGCAGTATTTT | CASRGLPRGPDTQYF
many | TRBJ2-1 | TRBV7-8 | NA | TGTGCCAGCCGGAGTGGGGACATCTACAATGAGCAGTTCTTC | CASRSGDIYNEQFF